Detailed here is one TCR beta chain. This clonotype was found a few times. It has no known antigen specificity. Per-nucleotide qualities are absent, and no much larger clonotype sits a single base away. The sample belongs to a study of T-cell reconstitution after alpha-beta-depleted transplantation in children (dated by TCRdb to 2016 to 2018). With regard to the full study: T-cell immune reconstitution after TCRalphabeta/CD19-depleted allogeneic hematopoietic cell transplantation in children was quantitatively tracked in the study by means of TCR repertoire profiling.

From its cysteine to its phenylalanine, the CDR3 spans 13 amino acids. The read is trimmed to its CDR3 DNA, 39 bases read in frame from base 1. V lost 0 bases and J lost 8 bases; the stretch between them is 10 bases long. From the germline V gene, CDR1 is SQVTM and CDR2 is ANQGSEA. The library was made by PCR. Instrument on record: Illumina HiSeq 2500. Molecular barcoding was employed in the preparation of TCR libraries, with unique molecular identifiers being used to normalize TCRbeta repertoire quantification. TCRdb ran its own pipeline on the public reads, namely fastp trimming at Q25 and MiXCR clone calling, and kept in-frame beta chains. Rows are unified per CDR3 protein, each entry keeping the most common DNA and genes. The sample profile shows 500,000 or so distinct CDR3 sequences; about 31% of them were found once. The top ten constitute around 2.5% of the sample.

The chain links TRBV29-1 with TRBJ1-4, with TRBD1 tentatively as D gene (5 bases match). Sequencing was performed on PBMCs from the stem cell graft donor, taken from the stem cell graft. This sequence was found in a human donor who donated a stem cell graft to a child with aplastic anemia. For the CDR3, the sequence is CSVEDPGREKLFF. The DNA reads TGCAGCGTTGAAGATCCAGGGCGAGAAAAACTGTTTTTT.